What follows are 8 T cell receptor beta chains derived from one specimen sequenced in a study of T cell repertoires in cytomegalovirus infection. MiXCR was run by TCRdb on the reads, yielding one entry per CDR3 protein. The sample records about 60,000 distinct CDR3 sequences, 20% being singletons. Their antigens remain unidentified. The sequencing here drew on CD8+ T cells from cultured PBMCs, taken from culture after CMV antigen stimulation. The receptors shown here come from a human donor in good health (CMV status not recorded). Some clones in this sample may be carry-over from other donors' samples.

This chain uses TRBV11-2 with TRBJ2-1; 9 nucleotides align to TRBD2. V dropped 2 bases and J dropped 1; count of bases not matched to a gene: 9. The V gene's germline CDR1 is SGHAT and CDR2 FQNNGV. CDR3 length: 18 residues. The CDR3 protein is CASSLRGGGARSYNEQFF. CDR3 coding DNA: TGTGCCAGCAGCTTACGCGGCGGGGGGGCAAGGTCCTACAATGAGCAGTTCTTC.

The V call is TRBV7-8, the J call TRBJ1-1, with D unclear. CDR1 and CDR2 (germline): SGHVS, FQNEAQ. The V end lost 5 bases, the J end lost 6 bases, and 22 bases lay between the germline ends. The CDR3 has 16 residues. CDR3 nucleotide sequence: TGTGCCAGCAGCCTTAAAACCGGGGTCACCGGTTCTGAAGCTTTCTTT. Encoded protein: CASSLKTGVTGSEAFF.

The rearrangement joins TRBV12-3 or TRBV12-4 to TRBJ1-5; D may be TRBD1 (5 bases). Trimming cost V 6 bases and J 0 bases, with 12 bases left between them. This CDR3 is built from 15 residues. The CDR3 spells CASSNDRDSNQPQHF. CDR3 in DNA: TGTGCCAGCAGCAACGACAGAGATAGCAATCAGCCCCAGCATTTT.

This clonotype appeared a few times. The chain couples TRBV7-2 to TRBJ2-5; perhaps TRBD2 as D (6 bases). Germline V gene lookup returns CDR1 SGHTA and CDR2 FQGNSA. The CDR3 spans 16 residues. Trimming took 0 bases from V and 3 from J, leaving 14 bases between them. This CDR3 reads CASSLAETSWEETQYF. The DNA of the CDR3 is TGTGCCAGCAGCTTAGCCGAGACTAGTTGGGAAGAGACCCAGTACTTC.

This clonotype was picked up a small number of times. A read error is possible here, since a much larger clone lies one base away. This chain uses TRBV7-2 with TRBJ1-1; D is undetermined. Germline CDR1 is SGHTA and CDR2 is FQGNSA. The CDR3 has 13 residues. The CDR3 loop is CASSFSVNTKAFF. Here the CDR3 DNA reads TGTGCCAGCAGCTTTTCCGTGAACACTAAAGCTTTCTTT.

The V gene is TRBV27, the J gene TRBJ2-7; perhaps TRBD1 as D (6 bases). The CDR3 has 15 amino acids. Germline V gene sequence: CDR1 MNHEY, CDR2 SMNVEV (reference sequence). V lost 2 bases, J lost 3 bases, and 14 bases lay in between. As DNA, the CDR3 is TGTGCCAGCAGTTTAAGGGGGTCGACGGTCTACGAGCAGTACTTC. As protein: CASSLRGSTVYEQYF.

This chain uses TRBV7-2 with TRBJ1-1, with D unclear. This CDR3 is built from 13 residues. Germline CDR1 and CDR2: SGHTA and FQGNSA. V lost 5 bases, J lost 4 bases, and 11 bases lay in between. The CDR3 DNA reads as TGTGCCAGCAGCCGAGGGAGTTCCACTGAAGCTTTCTTT. It codes for CASSRGSSTEAFF.

This clonotype was picked up a small number of times. The chain joins TRBV7-2 to TRBJ2-7, with D uncertain. The CDR3 has 13 residues. Deletions cut 2 bases from V and 2 bases from J, with 7 bases between. Germline CDR1 is SGHTA and CDR2 is FQGNSA. CDR3 protein: CASSLLSTYEQYF. The DNA for the CDR3 is TGTGCCAGCAGCTTACTGTCTACCTACGAGCAGTACTTC.